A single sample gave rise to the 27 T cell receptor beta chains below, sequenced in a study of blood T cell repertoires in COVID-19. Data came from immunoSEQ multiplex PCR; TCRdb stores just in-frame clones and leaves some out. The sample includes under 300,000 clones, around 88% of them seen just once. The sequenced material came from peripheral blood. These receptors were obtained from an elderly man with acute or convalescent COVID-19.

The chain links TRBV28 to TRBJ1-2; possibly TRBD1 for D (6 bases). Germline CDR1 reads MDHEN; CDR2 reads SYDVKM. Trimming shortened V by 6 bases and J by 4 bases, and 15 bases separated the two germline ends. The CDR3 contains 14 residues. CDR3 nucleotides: TGTGCCAGCAGCTTGGGTAGGGGGAGCTATGGCTACACCTTC. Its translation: CASSLGRGSYGYTF.

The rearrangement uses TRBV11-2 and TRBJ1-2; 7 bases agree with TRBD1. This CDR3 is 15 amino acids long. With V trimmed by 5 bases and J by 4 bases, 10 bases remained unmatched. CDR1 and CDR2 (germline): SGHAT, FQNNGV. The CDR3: CASSSQGGTAYGYTF. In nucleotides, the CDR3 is TGTGCCAGCAGCAGTCAGGGGGGAACTGCCTATGGCTACACCTTC.

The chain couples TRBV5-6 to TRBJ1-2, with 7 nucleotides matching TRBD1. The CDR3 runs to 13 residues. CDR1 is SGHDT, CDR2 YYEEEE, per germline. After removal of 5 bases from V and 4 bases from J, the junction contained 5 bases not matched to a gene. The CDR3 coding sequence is TGTGCCAGCAGAAGTCAGGGGGGCTATGGCTACACCTTC. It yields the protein CASRSQGGYGYTF.

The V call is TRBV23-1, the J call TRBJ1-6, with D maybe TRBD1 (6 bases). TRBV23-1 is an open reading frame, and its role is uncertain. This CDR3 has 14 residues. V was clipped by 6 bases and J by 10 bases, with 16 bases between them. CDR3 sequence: CASRPRGLKSPLHF. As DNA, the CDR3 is TGCGCCAGCAGGCCCAGGGGTTTGAAATCACCCCTCCACTTT.

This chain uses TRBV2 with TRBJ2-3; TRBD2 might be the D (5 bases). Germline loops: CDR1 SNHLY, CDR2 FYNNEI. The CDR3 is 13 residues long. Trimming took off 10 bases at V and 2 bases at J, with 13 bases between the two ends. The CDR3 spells CATQAGSTDTQYF. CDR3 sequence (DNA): TGTGCCACGCAGGCGGGCTCCACAGATACGCAGTATTTT.

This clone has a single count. In DNA, the CDR3 is TGTGCCAGTACCGGGGGGCAGTGGAACACTGAAGCTTTCTTT. This codes for CASTGGQWNTEAFF. The rearrangement joins TRBV19 to TRBJ1-1, with D possibly matching TRBD1 (6 bases). Germline loops: CDR1 LNHDA, CDR2 SQIVND (reference sequence). V was pared by 7 bases and J by 1 base, with 13 bases between. There are 14 residues in the CDR3.

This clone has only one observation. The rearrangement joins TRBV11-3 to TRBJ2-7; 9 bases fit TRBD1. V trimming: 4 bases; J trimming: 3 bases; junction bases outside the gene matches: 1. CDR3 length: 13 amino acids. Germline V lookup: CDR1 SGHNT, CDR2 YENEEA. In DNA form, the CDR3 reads TGTGCCAGCAGCTGGGGACAGGGCTACGAGCAGTACTTC. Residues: CASSWGQGYEQYF.

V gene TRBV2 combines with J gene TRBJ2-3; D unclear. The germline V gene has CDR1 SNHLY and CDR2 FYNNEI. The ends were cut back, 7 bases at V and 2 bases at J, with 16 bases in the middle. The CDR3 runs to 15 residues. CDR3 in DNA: TGTGCCAGCACCAGGTCCCAACCTCCCACAGATACGCAGTATTTT. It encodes CASTRSQPPTDTQYF. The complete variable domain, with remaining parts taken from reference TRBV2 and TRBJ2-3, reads EPEVTQTPSHQVTQMGQEVILRCVPISNHLYFYWYRQILGQKVEFLVSFYNNEISEKSEIFDDQFSVERPDGSNFTLKIRSTKLEDSAMYFCASTRSQPPTDTQYFGPGTRLTVL.

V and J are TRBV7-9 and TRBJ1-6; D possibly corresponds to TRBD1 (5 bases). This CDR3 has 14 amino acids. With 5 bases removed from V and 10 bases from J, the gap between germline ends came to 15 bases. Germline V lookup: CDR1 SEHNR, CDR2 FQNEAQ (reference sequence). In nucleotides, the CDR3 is TGTGCCAGCAGCCACCAGGTCGGGGGATCACCCCTCCACTTT. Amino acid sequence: CASSHQVGGSPLHF.

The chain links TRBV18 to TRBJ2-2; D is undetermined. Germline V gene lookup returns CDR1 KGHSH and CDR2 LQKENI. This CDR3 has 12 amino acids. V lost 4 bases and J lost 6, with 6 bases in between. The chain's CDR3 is CASSLPSGELFF. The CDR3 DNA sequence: TGTGCCAGCTCACTCCCCTCCGGGGAGCTGTTTTTT.

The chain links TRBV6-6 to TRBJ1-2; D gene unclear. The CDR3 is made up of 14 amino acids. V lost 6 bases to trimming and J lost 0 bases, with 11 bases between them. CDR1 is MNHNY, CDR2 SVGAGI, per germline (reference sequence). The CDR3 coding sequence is TGTGCCAGCAGCCGTGGCACTACTAACTATGGCTACACCTTC. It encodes CASSRGTTNYGYTF.

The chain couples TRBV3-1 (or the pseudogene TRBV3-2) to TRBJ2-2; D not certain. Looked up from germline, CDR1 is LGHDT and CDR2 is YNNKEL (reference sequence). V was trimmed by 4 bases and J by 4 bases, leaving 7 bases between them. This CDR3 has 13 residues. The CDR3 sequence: CASSLRSTGELFF. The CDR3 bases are TGTGCCAGCAGCCTCCGGAGCACCGGGGAGCTGTTTTTT.

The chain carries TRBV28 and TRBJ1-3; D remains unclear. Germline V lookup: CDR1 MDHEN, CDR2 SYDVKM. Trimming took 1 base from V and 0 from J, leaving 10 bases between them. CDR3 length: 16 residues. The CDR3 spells CASSLLRPLSGNTIYF. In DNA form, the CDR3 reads TGTGCCAGCAGTTTATTGAGGCCGCTCTCTGGAAACACCATATATTTT.

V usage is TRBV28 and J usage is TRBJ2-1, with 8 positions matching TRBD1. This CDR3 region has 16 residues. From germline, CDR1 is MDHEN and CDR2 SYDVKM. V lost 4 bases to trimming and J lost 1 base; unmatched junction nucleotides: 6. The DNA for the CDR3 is TGTGCCAGCAGTTCCCAAACAGGGGGTTCCTACAATGAGCAGTTCTTC. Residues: CASSSQTGGSYNEQFF.

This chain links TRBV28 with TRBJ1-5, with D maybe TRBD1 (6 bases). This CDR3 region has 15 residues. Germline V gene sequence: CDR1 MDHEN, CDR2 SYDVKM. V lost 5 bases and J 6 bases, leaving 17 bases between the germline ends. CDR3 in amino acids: CASSAQGRGTQPQHF. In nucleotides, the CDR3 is TGTGCCAGCAGTGCTCAGGGAAGGGGGACTCAGCCCCAGCATTTT.

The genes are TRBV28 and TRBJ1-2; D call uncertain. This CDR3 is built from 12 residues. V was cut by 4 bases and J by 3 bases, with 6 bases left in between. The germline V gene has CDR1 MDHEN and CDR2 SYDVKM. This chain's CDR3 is CASSSRDYGYTF. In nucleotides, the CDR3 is TGTGCCAGCAGTTCGAGGGACTATGGCTACACCTTC.

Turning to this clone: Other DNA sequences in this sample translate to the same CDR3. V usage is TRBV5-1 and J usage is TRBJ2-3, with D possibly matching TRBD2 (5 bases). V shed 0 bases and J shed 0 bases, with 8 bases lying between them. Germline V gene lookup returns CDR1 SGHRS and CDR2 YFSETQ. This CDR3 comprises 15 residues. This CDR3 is CASSLVGSSTDTQYF. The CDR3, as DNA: TGCGCCAGCAGCTTGGTAGGGAGCAGCACAGATACGCAGTATTTT.

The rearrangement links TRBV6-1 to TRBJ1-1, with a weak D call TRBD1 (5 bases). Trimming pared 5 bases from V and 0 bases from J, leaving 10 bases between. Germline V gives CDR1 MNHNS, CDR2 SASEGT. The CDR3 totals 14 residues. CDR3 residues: CASSRPGMNTEAFF. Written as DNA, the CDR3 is TGTGCCAGCAGTCGTCCAGGGATGAACACTGAAGCTTTCTTT.

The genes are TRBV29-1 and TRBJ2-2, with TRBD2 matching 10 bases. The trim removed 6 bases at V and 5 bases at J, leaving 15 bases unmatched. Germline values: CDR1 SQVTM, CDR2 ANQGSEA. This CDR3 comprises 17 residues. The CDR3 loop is CSVSPGLAPGGTGELFF. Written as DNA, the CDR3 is TGCAGCGTGTCACCGGGACTAGCGCCGGGGGGAACCGGGGAGCTGTTTTTT.

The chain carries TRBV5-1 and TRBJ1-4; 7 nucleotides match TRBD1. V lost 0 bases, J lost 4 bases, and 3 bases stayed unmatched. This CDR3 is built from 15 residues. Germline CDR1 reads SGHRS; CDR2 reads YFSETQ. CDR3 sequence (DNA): TGCGCCAGCAGCTTGGGGACAGGAGGTAATGAAAAACTGTTTTTT. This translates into CASSLGTGGNEKLFF.

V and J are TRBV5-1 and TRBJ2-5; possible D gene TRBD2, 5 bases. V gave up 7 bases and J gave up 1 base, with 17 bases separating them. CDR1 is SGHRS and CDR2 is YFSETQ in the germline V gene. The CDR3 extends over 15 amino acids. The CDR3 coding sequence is TGCGCCAGCTCCTTAGGGTCAGGACTCCAAGAGACCCAGTACTTC. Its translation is CASSLGSGLQETQYF. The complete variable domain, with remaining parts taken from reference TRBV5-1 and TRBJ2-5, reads KAGVTQTPRYLIKTRGQQVTLSCSPISGHRSVSWYQQTPGQGLQFLFEYFSETQRNKGNFPGRFSGRQFSNSRSEMNVSTLELGDSALYLCASSLGSGLQETQYFGPGTRLLVL.

CDR3 protein: CASSLGTSGLNNEQFF. In DNA form, the CDR3 reads TGTGCCAGCAGTTTAGGGACTAGCGGATTAAACAATGAGCAGTTCTTC. The chain links TRBV27 to TRBJ2-1; 11 positions agree with TRBD2. With 2 bases clipped from V and 5 bases from J, the junction kept 5 bases outside the gene matches. The CDR3 loop spans 16 amino acids. Germline CDR1 reads MNHEY; CDR2 reads SMNVEV (reference sequence).

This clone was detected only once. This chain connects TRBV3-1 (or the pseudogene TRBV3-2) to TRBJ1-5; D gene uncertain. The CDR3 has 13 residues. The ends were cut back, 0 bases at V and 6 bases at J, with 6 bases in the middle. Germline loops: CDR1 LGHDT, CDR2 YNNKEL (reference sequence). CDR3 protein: CASSQDRVQPQHF. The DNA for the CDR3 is TGTGCCAGCAGCCAAGATCGGGTTCAGCCCCAGCATTTT.

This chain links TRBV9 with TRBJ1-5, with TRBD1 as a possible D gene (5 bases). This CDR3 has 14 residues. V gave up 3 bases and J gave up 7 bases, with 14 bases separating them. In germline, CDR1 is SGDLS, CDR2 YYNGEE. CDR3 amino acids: CASSASGTKQPQHF. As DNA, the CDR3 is TGTGCCAGCAGCGCCTCCGGGACTAAGCAGCCCCAGCATTTT.

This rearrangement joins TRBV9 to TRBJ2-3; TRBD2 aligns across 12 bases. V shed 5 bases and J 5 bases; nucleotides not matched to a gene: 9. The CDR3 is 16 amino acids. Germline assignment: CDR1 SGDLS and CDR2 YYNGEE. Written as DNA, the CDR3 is TGTGCCAGCAGTGATCCACCGGGACTAGCGGGAGATACGCAGTATTTT. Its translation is CASSDPPGLAGDTQYF.

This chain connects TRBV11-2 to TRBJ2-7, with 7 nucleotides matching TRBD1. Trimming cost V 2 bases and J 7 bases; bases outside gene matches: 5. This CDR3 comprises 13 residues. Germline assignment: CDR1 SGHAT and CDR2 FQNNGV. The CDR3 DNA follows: TGTGCCAGCAGCTTATTACAGGGGTGGGAGCAGTACTTC. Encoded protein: CASSLLQGWEQYF.

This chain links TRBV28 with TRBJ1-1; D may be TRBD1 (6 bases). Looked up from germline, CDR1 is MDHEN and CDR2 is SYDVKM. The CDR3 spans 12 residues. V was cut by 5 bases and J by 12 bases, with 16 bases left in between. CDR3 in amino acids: CASSPKLQGTFF. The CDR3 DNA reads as TGTGCCAGCAGTCCCAAACTACAGGGAACTTTCTTT.